The 24 T cell receptor beta chains below were found in one sample sequenced in a study of T cell responses to AZD1222 COVID-19 vaccine. Here immunoSEQ multiplex PCR was the method, and the copy in TCRdb shows in-frame clones only, minus some. The sample yields roughly 100,000 clones, roughly nine tenths seen once. The sample was peripheral blood, taken 28 days after the second dose of the MenACWY control vaccine. The receptors come from an adult who received the MenACWY meningococcal vaccine as a control.

This chain uses TRBV12-1 with TRBJ1-5; the table's D call, TRBD1, was not checked against the DNA. TRBV12-1 is annotated as a pseudogene. CDR3 length: 18 residues. The CDR3 DNA follows: TGTGCCAGCAGTCTGGTGGGACAGGGGGTCTATAGCAATCAGCCCCAGCATTTT. This gives the protein CASSLVGQGVYSNQPQHF.

The chain uses TRBV28 and TRBJ2-7; D perhaps matches TRBD1 (5 bases). V was pared by 6 bases and J by 2 bases, with 14 bases between. From germline, CDR1 is MDHEN and CDR2 SYDVKM. The length of the CDR3 is 14 residues. DNA of the CDR3: TGTGCCAGCAGCCCCCCCAGGGCTCCCTACGAGCAGTACTTC. Its translation: CASSPPRAPYEQYF.

The rearrangement uses TRBV7-9 and TRBJ1-2; TRBD1 matches at 10 bases. Germline V lookup: CDR1 SEHNR, CDR2 FQNEAQ (reference sequence). J was trimmed by 6 bases and V by 6 bases; bases with no gene match: 4. The CDR3 spans 13 residues. CDR3 coding DNA: TGTGCCAGCAGAGATGGGACAGGGGATGGCTACACCTTC. Its translation is CASRDGTGDGYTF.

The chain couples TRBV7-9 to TRBJ1-6; 10 positions agree with TRBD1. Germline lookup yields CDR1 SEHNR and CDR2 FQNEAQ (reference sequence). This CDR3 region has 16 residues. The V segment lost 5 bases and the J segment 8 bases; nucleotides outside the gene matches: 9. The CDR3 sequence is CASSPGDRGLDSPLHF. As DNA, the CDR3 is TGTGCCAGCAGCCCAGGAGACAGGGGGCTAGATTCACCCCTCCACTTT.

This clone appeared many times. The CDR3 here is CASSRRQGVGYTF. CDR3 in DNA: TGTGCCAGCAGCCGTCGACAGGGGGTCGGCTACACCTTC. V usage is TRBV12-3 or TRBV12-4 and J usage is TRBJ1-2; 9 bases agree with TRBD1. The junction had 7 bases not matched to a gene; V was cut back by 6 bases and J by 8 bases. CDR3 size: 13 residues.

This rearrangement joins TRBV19 to TRBJ2-7; D may correspond to TRBD1 or TRBD2 (5 bases each). The V gene lost 6 bases and the J gene lost 5 bases, with 17 bases spanning the gap. From germline, CDR1 is LNHDA and CDR2 SQIVND (reference sequence). The CDR3 is 14 amino acids. The CDR3 DNA follows: TGTGCCAGTAGCCTACGCCGGGACCCCAACGAGCAGTACTTC. Residues: CASSLRRDPNEQYF. The full variable domain, with the rest looked up from reference TRBV19 and TRBJ2-7, is DGGITQSPKYLFRKEGQNVTLSCEQNLNHDAMYWYRQDPGQGLRLIYYSQIVNDFQKGDIAEGYSVSREKKESFPLTVTSAQKNPTAFYLCASSLRRDPNEQYFGPGTRLTVT.

This clone was recorded once. The chain carries TRBV18 and TRBJ1-6; no reliable D call. Germline CDR1 is KGHSH and CDR2 is LQKENI. Trimming took off 5 bases at V and 8 bases at J, with 19 bases between the two ends. CDR3 length: 16 residues. The CDR3 sequence: CASSGEEGIRDSPLHF. Here the CDR3 DNA reads TGTGCCAGCTCAGGAGAGGAGGGAATTAGGGATTCACCCCTCCACTTT.

This rearrangement joins TRBV19 to TRBJ2-2, with TRBD2 matching 7 bases. Germline loops: CDR1 LNHDA, CDR2 SQIVND (reference sequence). The CDR3 covers 15 residues. V was clipped by 7 bases and J by 4 bases; unmatched bases: 9. In DNA, the CDR3 is TGTGCCAGTACCCTTAGAGCGGGGCTCACCGGGGAGCTGTTTTTT. It translates to CASTLRAGLTGELFF.

The CDR3 loop is CASSRGGGGSDTQYF. For the CDR3, the DNA is TGTGCCAGCAGCCGGGGTGGGGGGGGATCAGATACGCAGTATTTT. This chain connects TRBV6-5 to TRBJ2-3, with 7 bases matching TRBD2. This CDR3 is built from 15 residues. The trim removed 6 bases at V and 4 bases at J, leaving 10 bases unmatched. CDR1 and CDR2 from the germline V gene are MNHEY and SVGAGI.

CDR3 nucleotides: TGTGCCAGCAGCTTAGAGGTTGCGGTGTATGGACAGCCCCAGCATTTT. Protein: CASSLEVAVYGQPQHF. The chain couples TRBV7-2 to TRBJ1-5; no clear D gene. Trimming shortened V by 1 base and J by 7 bases, and 17 bases separated the two germline ends. The CDR3 sequence is 16 residues long. The germline V gene has CDR1 SGHTA and CDR2 FQGNSA.

This clone was found a few times. The V call is TRBV7-5, the J call TRBJ2-4; the table's D call, TRBD1, was not checked against the DNA. TRBV7-5 is termed a pseudogene. The CDR3 is 16 amino acids. CDR3: CARSYRDRRNTNIQYF. The CDR3 DNA sequence: TGTGCCAGAAGCTACAGGGACAGACGGAACACTAACATTCAGTACTTC.

The chain couples TRBV6-4 to TRBJ1-6, with 9 bases lining up with TRBD1. The germline V gene encodes CDR1 MRHNA and CDR2 SNTAGT. The CDR3 consists of 13 residues. J lost 8 bases, V lost 6 bases, and 2 bases had no gene match. DNA for the CDR3: TGTGCCAGCAGACGGACAGGGGATTCACCCCTCCACTTT. Amino acids: CASRRTGDSPLHF.

This chain connects TRBV11-2 to TRBJ2-7; tentative D call: TRBD2 (6 bases). The CDR3 runs 17 residues. CDR1 and CDR2 (germline): SGHAT, FQNNGV. V lost 5 bases and J 2 bases, leaving 22 bases between the germline ends. CDR3 region: CASSPMEGRGFAYEQYF. The DNA for the CDR3 is TGTGCCAGCAGCCCAATGGAGGGGCGGGGTTTTGCCTACGAGCAGTACTTC.

This clone came up a few times. The chain couples TRBV28 to TRBJ1-1; a weak D match, TRBD1 (5 bases). Germline V CDR1 and CDR2: MDHEN, SYDVKM. V was trimmed by 0 bases and J by 8 bases, leaving 7 bases between them. This CDR3 region has 12 residues. The CDR3 DNA reads as TGTGCCAGCAGTTTATGGGGGCTAGAAGCTTTCTTT. Its protein is CASSLWGLEAFF.

The rearrangement uses TRBV5-1 and TRBJ1-6; 10 nucleotides match TRBD1. This CDR3 region has 16 residues. Germline lookup yields CDR1 SGHRS and CDR2 YFSETQ. The V segment lost 7 bases and the J segment 6 bases; nucleotides outside the gene matches: 10. CDR3 residues: CASQKGQGQTNSPLHF. CDR3 DNA sequence: TGCGCCAGCCAAAAGGGACAGGGGCAAACTAATTCACCCCTCCACTTT.

The chain joins TRBV13 to TRBJ2-1; 11 bases map to TRBD1. CDR3 length equals 15 residues. CDR1 is PRHDT, CDR2 FYEKMQ, per germline (reference sequence). With 5 bases clipped from V and 6 bases from J, the junction kept 6 bases outside the gene matches. CDR3 amino acids: CASSLGQGGSNEQFF. The CDR3 DNA reads TGTGCCAGCAGCCTGGGACAGGGGGGGTCCAATGAGCAGTTCTTC.

V usage is TRBV5-8 and J usage is TRBJ2-7; D is unresolved. The V end lost 0 bases, the J end lost 9 bases, and 10 bases lay between the germline ends. Germline loops: CDR1 SGHTS, CDR2 YDEGEE. The CDR3 totals 12 residues. CDR3: CASSLAQGGQYF. The DNA for the CDR3 is TGTGCCAGCAGCTTGGCCCAAGGCGGGCAGTACTTC.

The chain joins TRBV27 to TRBJ2-5; TRBD1 or TRBD2 may be the D gene (6 bases each). This CDR3 region has 15 residues. Trimming removed 5 bases at V and 5 bases at J, with 18 bases between. Looked up from germline, CDR1 is MNHEY and CDR2 is SMNVEV (reference sequence). Here the CDR3 DNA reads TGTGCCAGCAGTCCCCGGCCCGGGGGCTTGGAGACCCAGTACTTC. It codes for CASSPRPGGLETQYF.

The chain couples TRBV4-1 to TRBJ2-1; D unclear. The CDR3 has 15 residues. Germline V gene lookup returns CDR1 MGHRA and CDR2 YSYEKL. With 1 base removed from V and 4 bases from J, the gap between germline ends came to 11 bases. The CDR3 region has the DNA TGCGCCAGCAGCCAAGCTTCTAGGTCATACAATGAGCAGTTCTTC. Its translation: CASSQASRSYNEQFF.

The chain uses TRBV9 and TRBJ2-7, with TRBD1 matching over 7 bases. Germline V gives CDR1 SGDLS, CDR2 YYNGEE. J was trimmed by 3 bases and V by 4 bases; bases with no gene match: 7. The CDR3 length is 14 residues. Written as DNA, the CDR3 is TGTGCCAGCAGCCCACAGGGGCTTAGCTACGAGCAGTACTTC. Protein product: CASSPQGLSYEQYF.

This clone showed up just once. V gene TRBV5-1 combines with J gene TRBJ2-6; D might be TRBD2 (6 bases). This CDR3 has 17 amino acids. Trimming removed 3 bases from V and 4 bases from J, with 17 bases in between. The germline V gene has CDR1 SGHRS and CDR2 YFSETQ. CDR3 protein: CASSSGLLRAGANVLTF. The DNA for the CDR3 is TGCGCCAGCAGCTCGGGACTCCTCCGGGCCGGGGCCAACGTCCTGACTTTC.

The rearrangement uses TRBV5-8 and TRBJ1-1; maybe TRBD1 (6 bases). The CDR3 loop spans 16 amino acids. V lost 5 bases, J lost 0 bases, and 17 bases lay in between. The germline V gene encodes CDR1 SGHTS and CDR2 YDEGEE. The CDR3 here is CASRRIGGSMNTEAFF. In DNA form, the CDR3 reads TGTGCCAGCAGGAGGATAGGGGGGTCCATGAACACTGAAGCTTTCTTT. Full variable domain (outside the CDR3, taken from reference TRBV5-8 and TRBJ1-1): EAGVTQSPTHLIKTRGQQATLRCSPISGHTSVYWYQQALGLGLQFLLWYDEGEERNRGNFPPRFSGRQFPNYSSELNVNALELEDSALYLCASRRIGGSMNTEAFFGQGTRLTVV.

The chain couples TRBV4-1 to TRBJ1-3, with D hard to call. Trimming removed 1 base from V and 2 bases from J, with 12 bases in between. The CDR3 totals 16 residues. In germline, CDR1 is MGHRA, CDR2 YSYEKL. This CDR3 is CASSQGAQATGNTIYF. In DNA, the CDR3 is TGCGCCAGCAGCCAAGGAGCGCAGGCGACTGGAAACACCATATATTTT.

This chain joins TRBV14 and TRBJ2-3; the match to TRBD1 covers 7 bases. J gave up 2 bases and V 4 bases, and 6 bases lay outside the gene matches. CDR1 and CDR2 from the germline V gene are SGHDN and FVKESK. The CDR3 sequence is 15 residues long. This CDR3 is CASSPPGQNTDTQYF. The CDR3 DNA sequence: TGTGCCAGCAGCCCTCCGGGACAGAACACAGATACGCAGTATTTT.